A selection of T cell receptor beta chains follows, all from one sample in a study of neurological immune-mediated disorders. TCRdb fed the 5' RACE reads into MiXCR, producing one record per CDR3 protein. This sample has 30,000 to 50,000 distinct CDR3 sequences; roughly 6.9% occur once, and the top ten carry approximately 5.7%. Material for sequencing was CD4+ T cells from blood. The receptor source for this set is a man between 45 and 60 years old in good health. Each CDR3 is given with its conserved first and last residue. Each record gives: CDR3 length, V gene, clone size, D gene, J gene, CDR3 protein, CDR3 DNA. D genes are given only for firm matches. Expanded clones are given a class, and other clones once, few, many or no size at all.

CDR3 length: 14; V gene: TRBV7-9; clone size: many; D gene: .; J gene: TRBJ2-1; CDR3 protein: CASRGLRGLGEQFF; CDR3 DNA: TGTGCCAGCAGGGGACTTAGAGGTCTGGGGGAGCAGTTCTTC
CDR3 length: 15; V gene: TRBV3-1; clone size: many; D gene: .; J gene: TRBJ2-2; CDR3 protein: CASSRRDGNTGELFF; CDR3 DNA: TGTGCCAGCAGCCGACGGGACGGAAACACCGGGGAGCTGTTTTTT
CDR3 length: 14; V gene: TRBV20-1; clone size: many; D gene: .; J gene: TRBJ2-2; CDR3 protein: CSARDWAGTGELFF; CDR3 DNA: TGCAGTGCTAGAGATTGGGCAGGGACCGGGGAGCTGTTTTTT
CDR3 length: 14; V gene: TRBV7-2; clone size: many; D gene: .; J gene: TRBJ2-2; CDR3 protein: CASSFAGYTGELFF; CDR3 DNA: TGTGCCAGCAGCTTCGCAGGATACACCGGGGAGCTGTTTTTT
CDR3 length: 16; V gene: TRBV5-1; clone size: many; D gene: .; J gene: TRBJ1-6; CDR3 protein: CASSSAAGSYNSPLHF; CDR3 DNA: TGCGCCAGCAGCTCGGCCGCCGGCTCCTATAATTCACCCCTCCACTTT
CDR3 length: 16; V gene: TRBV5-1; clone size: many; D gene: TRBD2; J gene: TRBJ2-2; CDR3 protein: CASSPPGLANTGELFF; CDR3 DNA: TGCGCCAGCAGCCCCCCGGGACTAGCCAACACCGGGGAGCTGTTTTTT
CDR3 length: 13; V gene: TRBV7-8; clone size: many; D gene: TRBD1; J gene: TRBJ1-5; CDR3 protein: CASSRDRVQPQHF; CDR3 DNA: TGTGCCAGCAGCCGCGACAGGGTTCAGCCCCAGCATTTT
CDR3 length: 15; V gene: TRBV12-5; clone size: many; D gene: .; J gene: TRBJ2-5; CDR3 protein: CASGLSSPLAWRQYF; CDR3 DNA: TGTGCTAGTGGTTTGTCATCCCCGCTCGCCTGGCGGCAGTACTTC
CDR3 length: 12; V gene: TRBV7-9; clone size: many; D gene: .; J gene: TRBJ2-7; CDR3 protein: CASSLVAREQYF; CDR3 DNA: TGTGCCAGCAGCTTAGTGGCGCGGGAGCAGTACTTC
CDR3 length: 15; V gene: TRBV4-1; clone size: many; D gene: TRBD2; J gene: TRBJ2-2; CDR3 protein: CATAGGLAATGELFF; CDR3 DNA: TGCGCCACCGCGGGAGGACTAGCGGCCACCGGGGAGCTGTTTTTT
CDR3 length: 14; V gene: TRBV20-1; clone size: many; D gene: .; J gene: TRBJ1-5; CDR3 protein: CSASQLYSNQPQHF; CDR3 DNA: TGCAGTGCTAGTCAGCTTTATAGCAATCAGCCCCAGCATTTT
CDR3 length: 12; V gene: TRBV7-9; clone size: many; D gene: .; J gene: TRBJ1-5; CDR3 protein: CASSGGGQPQHF; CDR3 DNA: TGTGCCAGCAGCGGGGGGGGGCAGCCCCAGCATTTT
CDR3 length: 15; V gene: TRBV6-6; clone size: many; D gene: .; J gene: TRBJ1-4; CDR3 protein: CASSYRAATNEKLFF; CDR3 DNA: TGTGCCAGCAGTTATCGGGCCGCAACTAATGAAAAACTGTTTTTT
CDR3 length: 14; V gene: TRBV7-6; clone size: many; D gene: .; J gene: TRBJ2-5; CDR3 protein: CASSPSRLPETQYF; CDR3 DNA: TGTGCCAGCAGCCCGAGTCGGCTACCAGAGACCCAGTACTTC
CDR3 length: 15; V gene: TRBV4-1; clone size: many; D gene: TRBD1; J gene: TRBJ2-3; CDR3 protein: CASSRTGTGSDTQYF; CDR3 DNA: TGCGCCAGCAGCCGGACCGGGACAGGGTCAGATACGCAGTATTTT
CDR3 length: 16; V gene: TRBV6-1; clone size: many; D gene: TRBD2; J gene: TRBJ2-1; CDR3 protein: CASSDPTSGRSLGPFF; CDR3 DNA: TGTGCCAGCAGTGATCCGACTAGCGGGAGATCTCTTGGGCCGTTCTTC
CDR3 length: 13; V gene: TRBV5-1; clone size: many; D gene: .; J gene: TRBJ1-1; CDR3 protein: CASSQRADTEAFF; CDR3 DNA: TGCGCCAGCAGTCAAAGGGCGGACACTGAAGCTTTCTTT
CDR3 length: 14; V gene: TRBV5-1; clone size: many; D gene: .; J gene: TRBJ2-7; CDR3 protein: CASSFGGRPYEQYF; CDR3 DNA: TGCGCCAGCAGCTTCGGGGGTAGACCGTACGAGCAGTACTTC
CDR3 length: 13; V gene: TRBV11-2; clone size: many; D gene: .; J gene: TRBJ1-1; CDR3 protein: CASREQGSTEAFF; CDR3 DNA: TGTGCCAGCAGGGAACAGGGAAGCACTGAAGCTTTCTTT
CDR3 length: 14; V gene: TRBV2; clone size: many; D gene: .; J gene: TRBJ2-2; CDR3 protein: CASSELRNTGELFF; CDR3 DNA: TGTGCCAGCAGTGAACTGCGGAACACCGGGGAGCTGTTTTTT
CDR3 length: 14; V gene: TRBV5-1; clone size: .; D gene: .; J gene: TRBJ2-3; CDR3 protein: CASRNGPSTDTQYF; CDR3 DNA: TGTGCCAGCAGAAATGGGCCGAGCACAGATACGCAGTATTTT
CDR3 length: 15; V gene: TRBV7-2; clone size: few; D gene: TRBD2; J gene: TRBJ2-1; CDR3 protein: CASSPTSGRYNEQFF; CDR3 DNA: TGTGCCAGCAGCCCTACTAGCGGAAGGTACAATGAGCAGTTCTTC
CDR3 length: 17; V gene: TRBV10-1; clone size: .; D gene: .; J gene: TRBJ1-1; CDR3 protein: CASSEFRTAEGNTEAFF; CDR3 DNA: TGCGCCAGCAGTGAGTTTAGGACAGCGGAGGGGAACACTGAAGCTTTCTTT
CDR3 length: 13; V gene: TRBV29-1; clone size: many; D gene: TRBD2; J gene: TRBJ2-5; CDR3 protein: CSVGGSYQETQYF; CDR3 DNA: TGCAGCGTTGGCGGGAGTTACCAAGAGACCCAGTACTTC
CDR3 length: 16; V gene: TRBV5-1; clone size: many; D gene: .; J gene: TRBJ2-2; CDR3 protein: CASSELGLSNTGELFF; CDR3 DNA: TGCGCCAGCAGCGAGCTAGGGCTGTCAAACACCGGGGAGCTGTTTTTT
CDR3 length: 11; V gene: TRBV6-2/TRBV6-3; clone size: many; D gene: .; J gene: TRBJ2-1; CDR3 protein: CASSMGNEQFF; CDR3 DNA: TGTGCCAGCAGTATGGGGAATGAGCAGTTCTTC
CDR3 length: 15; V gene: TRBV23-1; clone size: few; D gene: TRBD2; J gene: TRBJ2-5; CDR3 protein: CASSQLAGDIKTQYF; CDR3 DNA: TGCGCCAGCAGCCAACTAGCGGGAGATATAAAGACCCAGTACTTC
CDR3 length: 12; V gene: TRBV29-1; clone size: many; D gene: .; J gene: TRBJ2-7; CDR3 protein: CSAVRGAREQYF; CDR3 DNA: TGCAGCGCCGTTAGGGGGGCGAGAGAGCAGTACTTC
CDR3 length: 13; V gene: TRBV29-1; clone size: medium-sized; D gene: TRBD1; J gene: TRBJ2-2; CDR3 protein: CSARQGGTGELFF; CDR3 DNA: TGCAGCGCCCGACAGGGTGGCACCGGGGAGCTGTTTTTT
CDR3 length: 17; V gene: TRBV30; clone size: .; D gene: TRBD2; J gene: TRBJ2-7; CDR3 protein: CAWHGLAGHTSSYEQYF; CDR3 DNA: TGTGCCTGGCACGGCCTAGCGGGACATACGAGCTCCTACGAGCAGTACTTC
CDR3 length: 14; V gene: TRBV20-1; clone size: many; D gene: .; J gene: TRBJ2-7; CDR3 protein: CSARSGATFYEQYF; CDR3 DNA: TGCAGTGCCCGATCGGGGGCAACTTTCTACGAGCAGTACTTC
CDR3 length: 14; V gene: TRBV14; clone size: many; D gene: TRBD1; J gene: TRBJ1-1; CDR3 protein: CASSAQGGFTEAFF; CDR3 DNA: TGTGCCAGCAGCGCGCAGGGGGGATTCACTGAAGCTTTCTTT